These 14 T cell receptor beta chains came from one sample sequenced in a study of T cell repertoires in cytomegalovirus infection (dated 2019 in TCRdb). Sequencing used an Illumina HiSeq 1500. TCRdb took the public reads, trimmed them with fastp at Q25, ran MiXCR for clone calling and kept in-frame beta chains. Identical CDR3 protein sequences are pooled into one entry, listed with their most common genes and DNA. This sample holds some 270,000 distinct CDR3 sequences; less than 25% were observed only once. The ten top clones hold about 21% of the sample. The treatment or condition label here, explained by the study, means: in vitro stimulation with specific CMV peptide epitopes to enrich CMV-specific T cells. Their antigens remain unidentified. The material was cultured PBMCs, obtained from culture after CMV antigen stimulation. Receptors originate from a human donor in good health (CMV status not recorded). Some clones in this sample may be carry-over from other donors' samples.

The chain combines TRBV5-4 with TRBJ1-2, with D possibly TRBD1 on 5 matching bases. CDR1 SGHNT and CDR2 YYREEE come from the germline V gene (reference sequence). Trimming shortened V by 5 bases and J by 7 bases, and 21 bases separated the two germline ends. The CDR3 is 15 amino acids. In nucleotides, the CDR3 is TGTGCCAGCAGAGATTGGGGAACAGGCTACCGTGGCTACACCTTC. Protein sequence: CASRDWGTGYRGYTF.

This chain connects TRBV6-4 to TRBJ2-1, with D uncertain. The CDR3 spans 16 residues. Deletions cut 5 bases from V and 0 bases from J, with 14 bases between. Germline assignment: CDR1 MRHNA and CDR2 SNTAGT. Written as DNA, the CDR3 is TGTGCCAGCAGTAGGAGTAGCTCTAGCTCCTACAATGAGCAGTTCTTC. The encoded protein is CASSRSSSSSYNEQFF.

This rearrangement joins TRBV12-3 or TRBV12-4 to TRBJ2-5; 8 nucleotides match TRBD2. The CDR3 covers 17 residues. Trimming removed 4 bases from V and 4 bases from J; junction bases left unmatched: 14. CDR3 nucleotides: TGTGCCAGCAGTTCCTTTGTGATAGCGGGAAGCCCAGAGACCCAGTACTTC. This gives the protein CASSSFVIAGSPETQYF.

This clonotype was recorded many times. The rearrangement uses TRBV28 and TRBJ1-1; D unresolved. V was clipped by 7 bases and J by 1 base, with 4 bases between them. The germline CDR1 and CDR2 sequences are MDHEN and SYDVKM. The CDR3 consists of 11 residues. The CDR3 spells CASKGNTEAFF. The CDR3 DNA is TGTGCCAGCAAAGGGAACACTGAAGCTTTCTTT.

In regard to this clonotype: This may stem from a read error, because a much larger clone lies one nucleotide away. The chain links TRBV7-2 to TRBJ1-1, with no clear D. The CDR3 is 15 residues long. Germline values: CDR1 SGHTA, CDR2 FQGNSA. The V gene lost 3 bases and the J gene lost 3 bases, with 14 bases spanning the gap. CDR3 residues: CASSFQDSPDTEAFF. The CDR3 DNA reads TGTGCCAGCAGCTTTCAGGATTCACCGGACACTGAAGCTTTCTTT. The whole variable domain, remainder taken from reference TRBV7-2 and TRBJ1-1, is GAGVSQSPSNKVTEKGKDVELRCDPISGHTALYWYRQSLGQGLEFLIYFQGNSAPDKSGLPSDRFSAERTGGSVSTLTIQRTQQEDSAVYLCASSFQDSPDTEAFFGQGTRLTVV.

The table lists this clonotype with a few counts. The chain joins TRBV4-1 to TRBJ2-7; 8 bases match TRBD2. The CDR3 runs 16 residues. V dropped 0 bases and J dropped 3; count of bases not matched to a gene: 7. Germline assignment: CDR1 MGHRA and CDR2 YSYEKL. The CDR3 DNA reads TGCGCCAGCAGCCAAGAGATTGGGCTAGCGGGCTACGAGCAGTACTTC. It codes for CASSQEIGLAGYEQYF.

This clonotype was counted ten times or more. This rearrangement joins TRBV7-9 to TRBJ2-7; 7 positions agree with TRBD1. The CDR3 loop spans 16 amino acids. V lost 3 bases to trimming and J lost 1 base; unmatched junction nucleotides: 9. CDR1 and CDR2 from the germline V gene are SEHNR and FQNEAQ (reference sequence). DNA of the CDR3: TGTGCCAGCAGCTTTCGTACAGGGGAAACTTCCTACGAGCAGTACTTC. Translated, it gives CASSFRTGETSYEQYF.

The chain combines TRBV24-1 with TRBJ2-1, with 15 positions matching TRBD2. The length of the CDR3 is 18 residues. The V gene's germline CDR1 is KGHDR and CDR2 SFDVKD. With 2 bases clipped from V and 2 bases from J, the junction kept 3 bases outside the gene matches. CDR3 sequence reads: CATSDSRTSGRAYNEQFF. The CDR3 DNA is TGTGCCACCAGTGATTCCCGGACTAGCGGGAGGGCCTACAATGAGCAGTTCTTC.

The chain is built from TRBV7-9 and TRBJ1-2; no definite D call. Germline CDR1 and CDR2: SEHNR and FQNEAQ (reference sequence). V gave up 5 bases and J gave up 4 bases, with 11 bases separating them. The CDR3 covers 13 residues. DNA of the CDR3: TGTGCCAGCAGCACAAGGTACGGCTATGGCTACACCTTC. It codes for CASSTRYGYGYTF.

This chain connects TRBV7-2 to TRBJ2-1; D is unresolved. This CDR3 is built from 12 residues. V lost 1 base and J 9 bases, leaving 7 bases between the germline ends. Germline V CDR1 and CDR2: SGHTA, FQGNSA. The DNA of the CDR3 is TGTGCCAGCAGCTTAGATGCCTTTGAGCAGTTCTTC. It translates to CASSLDAFEQFF. The complete variable domain, with remaining parts taken from reference TRBV7-2 and TRBJ2-1, reads GAGVSQSPSNKVTEKGKDVELRCDPISGHTALYWYRQSLGQGLEFLIYFQGNSAPDKSGLPSDRFSAERTGGSVSTLTIQRTQQEDSAVYLCASSLDAFEQFFGPGTRLTVL.

The V and J genes are TRBV11-2 and TRBJ2-7, with TRBD1 matching over 7 bases. With 4 bases clipped from V and 2 bases from J, the junction kept 5 bases outside the gene matches. The length of the CDR3 is 14 residues. Germline CDR1 reads SGHAT; CDR2 reads FQNNGV. The CDR3 nucleotides read TGTGCCAGCAGCTGGACAGGAAGGGCCTACGAGCAGTACGTC. Translated: CASSWTGRAYEQYV.

This sequence joins TRBV5-6 and TRBJ2-3; D not certain. V was pared by 5 bases and J by 0 bases, with 16 bases between. Germline CDR1 is SGHDT and CDR2 is YYEEEE. The CDR3 has 16 amino acids. CDR3 in amino acids: CASSYAGTRSTDTQYF. CDR3 sequence (DNA): TGTGCCAGCAGTTATGCAGGTACCCGTAGCACAGATACGCAGTATTTT.

In its sample, this clonotype was seen many times. This chain connects TRBV7-6 to TRBJ2-3, with 14 bases aligning to TRBD2. This CDR3 contains 17 residues. J gave up 4 bases and V 4 bases, and 7 bases lay outside the gene matches. The germline gives CDR1 SGHVS, CDR2 FNYEAQ. The CDR3, as DNA: TGTGCCAGCAGCTCATGGACTAGCGGGAGGATAGCAGATACGCAGTATTTT. It specifies CASSSWTSGRIADTQYF.

This clonotype was found many times. This sequence joins TRBV7-2 and TRBJ2-5, with D perhaps matching TRBD2 (6 bases). Germline CDR1 reads SGHTA; CDR2 reads FQGNSA. The CDR3 has 13 amino acids. Trimming shortened V by 1 base and J by 5 bases, and 8 bases separated the two germline ends. The CDR3 reads CASSLVLAETQYF. The CDR3 DNA reads TGTGCCAGCAGCTTAGTTCTAGCGGAGACCCAGTACTTC.